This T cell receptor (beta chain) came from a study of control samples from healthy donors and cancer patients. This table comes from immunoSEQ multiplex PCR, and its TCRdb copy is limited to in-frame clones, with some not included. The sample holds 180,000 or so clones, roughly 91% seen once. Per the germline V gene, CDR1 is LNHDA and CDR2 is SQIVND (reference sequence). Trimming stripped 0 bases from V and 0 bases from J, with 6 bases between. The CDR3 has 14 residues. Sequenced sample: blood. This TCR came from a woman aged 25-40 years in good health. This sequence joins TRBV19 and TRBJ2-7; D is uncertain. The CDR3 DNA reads TGTGCCAGTAGTATAGATAGGAGCTCCTACGAGCAGTACTTC. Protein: CASSIDRSSYEQYF.